This entry features one T cell receptor beta chain sequence. As originally analysed: Scientists estimated how many nucleated cells there were by amplifying reference gene primers. Sequenced by immunoSEQ multiplex PCR; TCRdb stores in-frame clones only, minus some. The V and J calls and clone size were taken over from that table, and D and trimming were inferred from the DNA. In the table there are some 300,000 clones, 70% to 90% of which are singletons. These data come from a study of blood T cell repertoires in COVID-19. Participants had their cohort set by participant-reported clinical history. Trimming cost V 5 bases and J 2 bases, with 10 bases left between them. The CDR3 sequence is 14 residues long. Germline CDR1 reads LNHDA; CDR2 reads SQIVND (reference sequence).

The source of this sequence is a woman in her sixties in a cohort exposed to, infected with or recovered from COVID-19 (not recorded which). The sequenced sample was PBMCs or T cells enriched from blood (not recorded which). V and J are TRBV19 and TRBJ1-3; the D gene is possibly TRBD1 (5 bases). This chain's CDR3 is CASSAGSAGNTIYF. CDR3 coding DNA: TGTGCCAGTAGTGCAGGGTCGGCTGGAAACACCATATATTTT. Together with reference TRBV19 and TRBJ1-3, the CDR3 gives the full variable domain: DGGITQSPKYLFRKEGQNVTLSCEQNLNHDAMYWYRQDPGQGLRLIYYSQIVNDFQKGDIAEGYSVSREKKESFPLTVTSAQKNPTAFYLCASSAGSAGNTIYFGEGSWLTVV.